Following are 30 T cell receptor beta chains from one sample sequenced in a study of regulatory T cells in long-lasting Graves disease (dated by TCRdb to 2020 to 2022). Libraries were constructed by multiplex PCR. Sequencing was performed on an Illumina HiSeq 4000. iRepertoire HTBI primers and Arm-PCR amplification of CDR3 regions were used to construct TCR beta libraries. The raw public reads went through TCRdb reprocessing: fastp at Q25, MiXCR clone calling, in-frame beta chains kept. For every CDR3 protein sequence, its rows merge into one entry that carries the most common genes and DNA. This sample lists approximately 480,000 distinct CDR3 sequences; roughly 17% were detected once. 10% to 15% of the sample goes to the ten largest clones. The sample's time point label, in plain terms: newly diagnosed GD, antithyroid drugs for less than 3 months. For both TCR sequencing and RNA sequencing, RNA was extracted from PBMCs using TRIzol.

These data are also associated with another study on T cells in Graves' hyperthyroidism and ophthalmopathy.

The sequences come from peripheral blood mononuclear cells (PBMCs), collected at new diagnosis, from a patient treated with antithyroid drugs. The receptor source for this set is a man aged 35-49 years with Graves disease. Donor details come from another sample of the same person, matched by shared clones.

The chain employs TRBV24-1 and TRBJ2-1, with D tentatively TRBD1 or TRBD2 (5 bases each). The J call is doubtful: the DNA matches TRBJ2-5 better. Germline loops: CDR1 KGHDR, CDR2 SFDVKD. This CDR3 has 14 amino acids. CDR3 DNA: TGTGCCACCAGTGATGTCCGGGACGAGGAGACCCAGTACTTC. Amino acid sequence: CATSDVRDEETQYF.

V gene TRBV28 combines with J gene TRBJ2-1; weak D call: TRBD2 (5 bases). In germline, CDR1 is MDHEN, CDR2 SYDVKM. Trimming pared 3 bases from V and 0 bases from J, leaving 21 bases between. CDR3 size: 19 residues. CDR3 nucleotide sequence: TGTGCCAGCAGTTTCCCTCCGGGGAGCTCCGTGGGCTCCTACAATGAGCAGTTCTTC. As protein: CASSFPPGSSVGSYNEQFF. Variable domain in full (rest from reference TRBV28 and TRBJ2-1): DVKVTQSSRYLVKRTGEKVFLECVQDMDHENMFWYRQDPGLGLRLIYFSYDVKMKEKGDIPEGYSVSREKKERFSLILESASTNQTSMYLCASSFPPGSSVGSYNEQFFGPGTRLTVL.

This clonotype has just a few counts. The rearrangement links TRBV20-1 to TRBJ2-4; 7 bases align to TRBD2. Looked up from germline, CDR1 is DFQATT and CDR2 is SNEGSKA (reference sequence). V shed 0 bases, J shed 9 bases, and the junction held 8 bases outside the gene matches. The CDR3 covers 14 residues. This chain's CDR3 is CSARDPAAGSIQYF. The CDR3 DNA sequence: TGCAGTGCTAGAGATCCTGCAGCGGGAAGCATTCAGTACTTC.

The rearrangement joins TRBV12-3 or TRBV12-4 to TRBJ2-1, with 11 bases identical to TRBD2. V lost 6 bases and J lost 4; bases outside the gene matches: 11. The CDR3 is 17 amino acids. The CDR3 DNA follows: TGTGCCAGCAGCCCGGACCTAGCGGGAGGTGGGTACAATGAGCAGTTCTTC. Its translation: CASSPDLAGGGYNEQFF.

In its sample, this clonotype was seen a few times. The gene calls are TRBV12-3 or TRBV12-4 and TRBJ2-1, with D unresolved. This CDR3 has 13 residues. V was cut by 3 bases and J by 7 bases, with 10 bases left in between. CDR3 protein: CASSFARWNEQFF. The CDR3, as DNA: TGTGCCAGCAGTTTTGCTAGGTGGAATGAGCAGTTCTTC.

This clonotype was counted between two and nine times. V gene TRBV5-1 combines with J gene TRBJ1-1; D is perhaps TRBD1 (5 bases). Trimming removed 4 bases from V and 1 base from J, with 14 bases in between. This CDR3 has 15 residues. Germline CDR1 reads SGHRS; CDR2 reads YFSETQ. The CDR3, as DNA: TGCGCCAGCAGCACAAGGGACCGCTGGAACACTGAAGCTTTCTTT. Its translation is CASSTRDRWNTEAFF.

This clonotype was recorded many times. This chain connects TRBV7-8 to TRBJ2-3; TRBD1 is a possible D gene (6 bases). Looked up from germline, CDR1 is SGHVS and CDR2 is FQNEAQ. V shed 6 bases and J shed 0 bases, with 22 bases lying between them. The CDR3 sequence is 18 residues long. Written as DNA, the CDR3 is TGTGCCAGCAGTCTACTACTCCGGGACAAAAAGAGCACAGATACGCAGTATTTT. Its translation is CASSLLLRDKKSTDTQYF.

This clonotype was picked up many times. V is TRBV10-3 and J is TRBJ2-7; D perhaps matches TRBD2 (6 bases). The germline V and J ends were trimmed by 11 bases and 7 bases, with 18 bases remaining between them. Per the germline V gene, CDR1 is ENHRY and CDR2 is SYGVKD. The CDR3 is 12 residues long. CDR3 sequence (DNA): TGTGCCGTCCACGGGGAGGTGGAAGAGCAGTACTTC. Its protein is CAVHGEVEEQYF.

This CDR3 reads CASSPRDSHTDTQYF. In nucleotides, the CDR3 is TGCGCCAGCAGCCCCCGGGACTCCCACACAGATACGCAGTATTTT. V usage is TRBV4-1 and J usage is TRBJ2-3; D is perhaps TRBD2 (6 bases). Germline V gives CDR1 MGHRA, CDR2 YSYEKL. CDR3 length: 15 amino acids. V gave up 4 bases and J gave up 2 bases, with 13 bases separating them.

This clonotype was counted at least ten times. The V gene is TRBV2, the J gene TRBJ2-1; D may be TRBD2 (5 bases). Germline CDR1 is SNHLY and CDR2 is FYNNEI. This CDR3 comprises 11 residues. Between the trimmed V and J ends, which lost 8 bases and 8 bases, there was a span of 10 bases. The CDR3 here is CASGVLDEQFF. CDR3 in DNA: TGTGCCAGCGGAGTACTAGATGAGCAGTTCTTC.

The chain has TRBV24-1 and TRBJ2-7, with no clear D. The CDR3 runs 12 residues. The germline CDR1 and CDR2 sequences are KGHDR and SFDVKD. Trimming took 0 bases from V and 2 from J, leaving 1 base between them. The CDR3: CATSDLTYEQYF. In DNA, the CDR3 is TGTGCCACCAGTGATTTGACCTACGAGCAGTACTTC.

Ten or more counts support this clonotype. The chain joins TRBV3-1 to TRBJ1-2; the D is unclear. Between the trimmed V and J ends, which lost 5 bases and 4 bases, there was a span of 23 bases. Germline values: CDR1 LGHDT, CDR2 YNNKEL (reference sequence). The CDR3 consists of 17 residues. The CDR3 region is CASSASTAEPLVYGYTF. The DNA of the CDR3 is TGTGCCAGCAGCGCGTCTACAGCCGAACCCTTAGTCTATGGCTACACCTTC.

This clonotype has a count of ten or more. CDR3 protein: CSAREGLAGGPPYF. The CDR3 DNA reads as TGCAGTGCTAGAGAGGGACTAGCGGGAGGGCCGCCGTATTTT. The rearrangement links TRBV20-1 to TRBJ2-3; 16 nucleotides match TRBD2. Germline-derived CDR1 and CDR2 are DFQATT and SNEGSKA (reference sequence). The junction had 5 bases not matched to a gene; V was cut back by 0 bases and J by 14 bases. CDR3 length: 14 residues.

This clonotype has a count of ten or more. The rearrangement links TRBV9 to TRBJ1-2; D unresolved. The length of the CDR3 is 13 residues. Per germline, CDR1 SGDLS and CDR2 YYNGEE. V was pared by 0 bases and J by 5 bases, with 8 bases between. CDR3 sequence: CASSVGQRYGYTF. CDR3 bases: TGTGCCAGCAGCGTAGGGCAACGATATGGCTACACCTTC.

In its sample, this clonotype was seen many times. CDR3 DNA sequence: TGTGCCAGCAGCCAGGGGACACCTGATGAGACCCAGTACTTC. Amino acids: CASSQGTPDETQYF. V and J are TRBV7-8 and TRBJ2-5, with D maybe TRBD1 (6 bases). Germline V lookup: CDR1 SGHVS, CDR2 FQNEAQ. Trimming removed 5 bases at V and 5 bases at J, with 15 bases between. The CDR3 consists of 14 residues.

Only a few counts were recorded for this clonotype. J is TRBJ2-7 and V is TRBV6-2 or TRBV6-3, with D maybe TRBD2 (6 bases). Trimming cost V 5 bases and J 3 bases, with 17 bases left between them. The germline V gene encodes CDR1 MNHEY and CDR2 SVGEGT. The CDR3 contains 15 residues. The CDR3 DNA reads as TGTGCCAGCAGTGAAATATTAGCGGAGGGCTACGAGCAGTACTTC. It yields the protein CASSEILAEGYEQYF.

V and J are TRBV6-1 and TRBJ1-1; weak D call: TRBD1 (5 bases). The CDR3 is 14 residues long. The V gene's germline CDR1 is MNHNS and CDR2 SASEGT. Trimming left V 2 bases short and J 1 base short, with 8 bases between. The CDR3 DNA reads TGTGCCAGCAGTGAACCAGGGTCGAACACTGAAGCTTTCTTT. Protein: CASSEPGSNTEAFF.

The rearrangement uses TRBV10-3 and TRBJ2-5, with 7 bases identical to TRBD2. Germline CDR1 is ENHRY and CDR2 is SYGVKD. Trimming cost V 4 bases and J 5 bases; bases outside gene matches: 4. The CDR3 loop spans 13 amino acids. The DNA for the CDR3 is TGTGCCATCAGTGGCGGAGCGGGGGAGACCCAGTACTTC. Protein product: CAISGGAGETQYF.

This clonotype was observed many times. The V call is TRBV19, the J call TRBJ1-5; 7 bases fit TRBD1. With 9 bases clipped from V and 6 bases from J, the junction kept 8 bases outside the gene matches. Germline V gene lookup returns CDR1 LNHDA and CDR2 SQIVND (reference sequence). The CDR3 contains 13 residues. CDR3 nucleotides: TGTGCCAGCAGACGACAGGGTGGTCAGCCCCAGCATTTT. Protein sequence: CASRRQGGQPQHF.

In its sample, this clonotype was seen many times. The CDR3 sequence: CASSYGQGGNQPQHF. Here the CDR3 DNA reads TGTGCCAGCAGTTACGGGCAGGGTGGCAATCAGCCCCAGCATTTT. J is TRBJ1-5 and V is TRBV6-5; possible D gene TRBD1, 5 bases. Between the trimmed V and J ends, which lost 2 bases and 2 bases, there was a span of 10 bases. Germline lookup yields CDR1 MNHEY and CDR2 SVGAGI. The CDR3 runs 15 residues.

The sample holds many counts of this clonotype. The chain couples TRBV6-1 to TRBJ1-5, with 7 bases matching TRBD1. This CDR3 has 14 amino acids. The J segment lost 3 bases and the V segment lost 3 bases, leaving 2 bases of the junction unmatched. From germline, CDR1 is MNHNS and CDR2 SASEGT. The chain's CDR3 is CASSEGQTNQPQHF. The CDR3 bases are TGTGCCAGCAGTGAGGGACAGACCAATCAGCCCCAGCATTTT.

The chain links TRBV14 to TRBJ1-2, with D unclear. The CDR3 runs to 10 residues. The V gene lost 6 bases and the J gene lost 8 bases, with 7 bases spanning the gap. The germline gives CDR1 SGHDN, CDR2 FVKESK. CDR3 in DNA: TGTGCCAGCAGTCAAAGAGGCTACACCTTC. Its translation: CASSQRGYTF.

This clonotype showed up many times. V is TRBV7-2 and J is TRBJ2-3, with 12 bases matching TRBD2. Germline V lookup: CDR1 SGHTA, CDR2 FQGNSA. J gave up 6 bases and V 2 bases, and 9 bases lay outside the gene matches. The CDR3 totals 17 residues. The CDR3 spells CASSLTGLAGPHDTQYF. In DNA, the CDR3 is TGTGCCAGCAGCTTAACCGGACTAGCGGGACCCCACGATACGCAGTATTTT.

This clonotype was observed at least ten times. The CDR3 DNA is TGTGCCAGCAGTTTAACGGGACTAGCGGACTACGAGCAGTACTTC. Protein sequence: CASSLTGLADYEQYF. This chain uses TRBV28 with TRBJ2-7; 11 bases map to TRBD2. The germline gives CDR1 MDHEN, CDR2 SYDVKM. V shed 2 bases and J 3 bases; nucleotides not matched to a gene: 3. The CDR3 length is 15 residues.

This clonotype was counted ten times or more. CDR3 amino acids: CASSWDTTSYEQYF. The CDR3 DNA sequence: TGTGCCAGCAGTTGGGACACCACCTCCTACGAGCAGTACTTC. The chain is built from TRBV28 and TRBJ2-7, with D perhaps TRBD1 (6 bases). The germline V and J ends were trimmed by 4 bases and 0 bases, with 10 bases remaining between them. The CDR3 is 14 residues long. In germline, CDR1 is MDHEN, CDR2 SYDVKM. Full variable domain (rest looked up from reference TRBV28 and TRBJ2-7): DVKVTQSSRYLVKRTGEKVFLECVQDMDHENMFWYRQDPGLGLRLIYFSYDVKMKEKGDIPEGYSVSREKKERFSLILESASTNQTSMYLCASSWDTTSYEQYFGPGTRLTVT.

The chain joins TRBV15 to TRBJ2-7; no clear D. From germline, CDR1 is LNHNV and CDR2 YYDKDF (reference sequence). The ends were cut back, 1 base at V and 6 bases at J, with 7 bases in the middle. CDR3 size: 12 residues. Written as DNA, the CDR3 is TGTGCCACCAGCAGAGGCAACGGCGAGCAGTACTTC. Translated, it gives CATSRGNGEQYF.

This clonotype has just a few counts. V usage is TRBV3-1 and J usage is TRBJ2-5; a possible D gene is TRBD1 (5 bases). Germline values: CDR1 LGHDT, CDR2 YNNKEL (reference sequence). V lost 1 base and J lost 4, with 7 bases in between. The CDR3 totals 13 residues. The CDR3 DNA sequence: TGTGCCAGCAGCCAAGTGACAGTAGAGACCCAGTACTTC. This encodes CASSQVTVETQYF.

This clonotype came up many times. The chain carries TRBV18 and TRBJ2-2, with 7 bases matching TRBD2. The CDR3 loop spans 15 amino acids. Germline CDR1 is KGHSH and CDR2 is LQKENI. V gave up 3 bases and J gave up 7 bases; unmatched junction bases: 8. In DNA form, the CDR3 reads TGTGCCAGCTCACCCCACGGCCGGGGGGACGGGGAGCTGTTTTTT. Translating it yields CASSPHGRGDGELFF. The complete variable domain, with remaining parts taken from reference TRBV18 and TRBJ2-2, reads NAGVMQNPRHLVRRRGQEARLRCSPMKGHSHVYWYRQLPEEGLKFMVYLQKENIIDESGMPKERFSAEFPKEGPSILRIQQVVRGDSAAYFCASSPHGRGDGELFFGEGSRLTVL.

This clonotype showed up just once. The DNA for the CDR3 is TGTGCCAGCAAGGACAGTCGCTACGAGCAGTACTTC. Its protein is CASKDSRYEQYF. V usage is TRBV11-2 and J usage is TRBJ2-7; a possible D gene is TRBD1 (6 bases). The CDR3 is 12 amino acids. CDR1 and CDR2 from the germline V gene are SGHAT and FQNNGV. With 7 bases removed from V and 3 bases from J, the gap between germline ends came to 10 bases.

This clonotype was observed at least ten times. The chain links TRBV5-1 to TRBJ2-2; 11 positions agree with TRBD1. Germline assignment: CDR1 SGHRS and CDR2 YFSETQ. This CDR3 spans 16 amino acids. V lost 2 bases and J lost 6; bases outside the gene matches: 6. The CDR3 loop reads CASSFRTGGRSGELFF. The CDR3 coding sequence is TGCGCCAGCAGCTTTCGGACAGGGGGCAGATCCGGGGAGCTGTTTTTT.